These 21 T cell receptor beta chains were all obtained from the same sample, sequenced in a study of blood T cells in healthy people across ages. Sample-barcoded 5' priming and a J-beta primer mix drove a second PCR of 7 to 11 cycles. In TCRdb, the 5' RACE reads were re-called with MiXCR into one record per CDR3 protein. The profile shows hundreds of thousands of distinct CDR3 sequences, around 38% of them singletons. The source material was blood. These receptors came from an elderly man in good health.

This clonotype has just a few counts. V and J are TRBV6-2 or TRBV6-3 and TRBJ1-2; TRBD1 aligns across 8 bases. The J segment lost 8 bases and the V segment lost 10 bases, leaving 6 bases of the junction unmatched. This CDR3 spans 11 amino acids. From germline, CDR1 is MNHEY and CDR2 SVGEGT. CDR3 bases: TGTGCCATCGGACAGGGCTACGGCTACACCTTC. It yields the protein CAIGQGYGYTF.

This chain uses TRBV7-9 with TRBJ1-1; 7 bases align to TRBD1. J was trimmed by 5 bases and V by 6 bases; bases with no gene match: 9. Germline CDR1 SEHNR, CDR2 FQNEAQ (reference sequence). The CDR3 consists of 14 residues. The CDR3 here is CASSFPTGKTEAFF. Here the CDR3 DNA reads TGTGCCAGCAGTTTCCCGACAGGGAAGACTGAAGCTTTCTTT.

This sequence joins TRBV18 and TRBJ2-5; 11 bases agree with TRBD2. The trim removed 5 bases at V and 0 bases at J, leaving 2 bases unmatched. Germline V gives CDR1 KGHSH, CDR2 LQKENI. CDR3 size: 15 residues. CDR3 loop: CASSKGLADQETQYF. The DNA for the CDR3 is TGTGCCAGCTCAAAGGGACTAGCGGACCAAGAGACCCAGTACTTC.

V is TRBV20-1 and J is TRBJ1-5, with D possibly matching TRBD1 (5 bases). The germline V gene encodes CDR1 DFQATT and CDR2 SNEGSKA (reference sequence). The V and J ends lost 0 bases and 7 bases respectively, with 13 bases between them. The CDR3 loop spans 14 amino acids. The CDR3 region has the DNA TGCAGTGCTAGAGACGAGGCAGGGAGACAGCCCCAGCATTTT. This sequence encodes CSARDEAGRQPQHF.

This clonotype was observed a handful of times. The gene calls are TRBV20-1 and TRBJ1-5; D not resolved. The CDR3 runs to 14 residues. The germline gives CDR1 DFQATT, CDR2 SNEGSKA (reference sequence). Trimming removed 4 bases at V and 6 bases at J, with 16 bases between. CDR3 DNA sequence: TGCAGTGCTACGTTTGCGGGAGTTGGTCAGCCCCAGCATTTT. Amino acid sequence: CSATFAGVGQPQHF.

The chain uses TRBV18 and TRBJ2-3; weak D call: TRBD2 (6 bases). The germline gives CDR1 KGHSH, CDR2 LQKENI. V was pared by 1 base and J by 4 bases, with 9 bases between. The CDR3 runs 14 residues. The CDR3 region is CASSPRRDSDTQYF. The CDR3 DNA reads TGTGCCAGCTCACCACGGAGGGACTCAGATACGCAGTATTTT. Using reference TRBV18 and TRBJ2-3 for the parts outside the CDR3, the full variable domain is NAGVMQNPRHLVRRRGQEARLRCSPMKGHSHVYWYRQLPEEGLKFMVYLQKENIIDESGMPKERFSAEFPKEGPSILRIQQVVRGDSAAYFCASSPRRDSDTQYFGPGTRLTVL.

The chain recombines TRBV29-1 with TRBJ1-2; possibly TRBD1 for D (6 bases). The CDR3 is made up of 12 amino acids. V gave up 6 bases and J gave up 8 bases, with 16 bases separating them. From germline, CDR1 is SQVTM and CDR2 ANQGSEA. The CDR3 DNA reads as TGCAGCGTCGAGGGGGACCTTCCCGGCTACACCTTC. Its translation is CSVEGDLPGYTF. Looking up the rest from reference TRBV29-1 and TRBJ1-2 gives the full variable domain: SAVISQKPSRDICQRGTSLTIQCQVDSQVTMMFWYRQQPGQSLTLIATANQGSEATYESGFVIDKFPISRPNLTFSTLTVSNMSPEDSSIYLCSVEGDLPGYTFGSGTRLTVV.

This clonotype was observed a handful of times. The chain recombines TRBV4-3 with TRBJ2-3, with D perhaps TRBD1 or TRBD2 (5 bases each). Germline V gene lookup returns CDR1 LGHNA and CDR2 YSLEER. The V gene lost 4 bases and the J gene lost 4 bases, with 15 bases spanning the gap. The CDR3 is 15 amino acids. The CDR3 reads CASSLGTLRSDTQYF. CDR3 DNA: TGCGCCAGCAGCCTCGGGACCCTCAGGTCAGATACGCAGTATTTT.

This clonotype was counted ten times or more. This chain uses TRBV12-3 or TRBV12-4 with TRBJ1-2; TRBD1 agrees at 7 bases. V lost 11 bases, J lost 7 bases, and 13 bases stayed unmatched. The CDR3 contains 13 residues. CDR3: CACDREGASGYTF. DNA of the CDR3: TGTGCCTGCGACAGGGAGGGAGCTAGTGGCTACACCTTC.

This clonotype was seen a few times. The rearrangement uses TRBV7-2 and TRBJ2-1, with 8 bases aligning to TRBD1. This CDR3 region has 13 residues. V dropped 5 bases and J dropped 13; count of bases not matched to a gene: 10. Per the germline V gene, CDR1 is SGHTA and CDR2 is FQGNSA. The CDR3 here is CASSQGAGETQFF. As DNA, the CDR3 is TGTGCCAGCAGCCAGGGGGCCGGGGAGACCCAGTTCTTC.

This clonotype was detected a few times. The gene calls are TRBV3-1 and TRBJ2-7; 8 bases are a match to TRBD2. The CDR3 runs to 16 residues. Germline loops: CDR1 LGHDT, CDR2 YNNKEL (reference sequence). The ends lost 0 bases at V and 1 base at J; junction bases unmatched: 5. The CDR3 spells CASSQDGGTRSYEQYF. CDR3 bases: TGTGCCAGCAGCCAAGATGGAGGGACTAGGTCCTACGAGCAGTACTTC.

This clonotype was observed many times. The chain recombines TRBV11-2 with TRBJ2-5; D is unresolved. Germline CDR1 reads SGHAT; CDR2 reads FQNNGV. V was shortened by 0 bases and J by 2 bases, with 4 bases between the two germline ends. CDR3 length: 13 residues. The CDR3 reads CASSLDRQETQYF. For the CDR3, the DNA is TGTGCCAGCAGCTTAGACAGACAAGAGACCCAGTACTTC.

This clonotype turned up a few times. The chain employs TRBV6-1 and TRBJ2-7, with TRBD1 as a possible D gene (6 bases). The CDR3 runs to 13 residues. Trimming stripped 7 bases from V and 3 bases from J, with 13 bases between. Looked up from germline, CDR1 is MNHNS and CDR2 is SASEGT. The CDR3 bases are TGTGCCAGCACTAAAGGACAGTACTACGAGCAGTACTTC. Translating it yields CASTKGQYYEQYF.

The J gene is TRBJ2-7, the V gene TRBV6-5; the match to TRBD1 covers 7 bases. The germline CDR1 and CDR2 sequences are MNHEY and SVGAGI. The CDR3 has 15 amino acids. With 6 bases clipped from V and 2 bases from J, the junction kept 10 bases outside the gene matches. The DNA of the CDR3 is TGTGCCAGCAGCAGCATGGGACAGAAGACCTACGAGCAGTACTTC. Its protein is CASSSMGQKTYEQYF.

The rearrangement joins TRBV5-1 to TRBJ2-3; weak D call: TRBD2 (6 bases). Germline CDR1 reads SGHRS; CDR2 reads YFSETQ. This CDR3 spans 16 amino acids. With 7 bases removed from V and 2 bases from J, the gap between germline ends came to 20 bases. The CDR3 loop is CASHPGTHGPTDTQYF. Written as DNA, the CDR3 is TGCGCCAGCCACCCCGGGACTCATGGACCCACAGATACGCAGTATTTT.

This clonotype occurred a few times. The chain has TRBV28 and TRBJ2-1, with 11 bases matching TRBD1. The CDR3 is made up of 18 amino acids. Trimming took 4 bases from V and 7 from J; bases not matched to a gene: 15. Per the germline V gene, CDR1 is MDHEN and CDR2 is SYDVKM. CDR3 DNA: TGTGCCAGCAGTTCCAAGGGGTGGACAGGGGGCTTTTCGAATGAGCAGTTCTTC. It translates to CASSSKGWTGGFSNEQFF.

Here the CDR3 reads CASSSSRSPLRTDTQYF. CDR3 DNA: TGTGCCAGCAGTTCATCAAGATCGCCTCTCCGCACAGATACGCAGTATTTT. The chain links TRBV3-1 to TRBJ2-3, with D unclear. This CDR3 has 17 amino acids. The germline V and J ends were trimmed by 6 bases and 1 base, with 20 bases remaining between them. Germline V CDR1 and CDR2: LGHDT, YNNKEL (reference sequence).

V usage is TRBV6-2 or TRBV6-3 and J usage is TRBJ2-5, with 7 bases aligning to TRBD2. The ends lost 6 bases at V and 5 bases at J; junction bases unmatched: 6. Per the germline V gene, CDR1 is MNHEY and CDR2 is SVGEGT. The length of the CDR3 is 13 residues. The CDR3 loop reads CASRTSLRETQYF. The CDR3 DNA reads as TGTGCCAGCAGGACTAGCCTTCGGGAGACCCAGTACTTC.

V gene TRBV20-1 combines with J gene TRBJ1-1; perhaps TRBD1 as D (6 bases). This CDR3 has 13 residues. V lost 6 bases and J 0 bases, leaving 11 bases between the germline ends. Germline-derived CDR1 and CDR2 are DFQATT and SNEGSKA (reference sequence). CDR3 sequence: CSAPDRMNTEAFF. The CDR3 DNA reads as TGCAGTGCCCCGGACAGAATGAACACTGAAGCTTTCTTT.

The chain couples TRBV9 to TRBJ1-5, with TRBD1 identical over 7 bases. The CDR3 sequence is 15 residues long. Per the germline V gene, CDR1 is SGDLS and CDR2 is YYNGEE. J lost 4 bases, V lost 3 bases, and 7 bases had no gene match. The CDR3 DNA reads TGTGCCAGCAGCGCCGCTGGGACAGCGAATCAGCCCCAGCATTTT. It specifies CASSAAGTANQPQHF.

The chain is built from TRBV20-1 and TRBJ2-5; TRBD1 agrees at 7 bases. Germline loops: CDR1 DFQATT, CDR2 SNEGSKA (reference sequence). Trimming cost V 7 bases and J 2 bases; bases outside gene matches: 7. CDR3 length equals 13 residues. CDR3 in DNA: TGCAGTGTTTACCGGGACAGTCAAGAGACCCAGTACTTC. This encodes CSVYRDSQETQYF.